A single TCR beta chain is shown here with its context. Antigen: not known. This sample's treatment: approximately 11-day PBMC culture with coronavirus spike peptide pools or control peptides (ViraFEST assay). Germline trimming cut 2 bases from V and 1 base from J; bases unmatched to any gene: 0. The CDR3 consists of 15 residues. CDR1 and CDR2 (germline): SGHTA, FQGTGA. This sample is part of a study of vaccination and CD4 T cells after COVID-19. Overall study context: Researchers treated cells with overlapping spike peptides taken from SARS-CoV-2, HCoV-NL63, HCoV-OC43 and HCoV-229E.

CD4+ T cells that had been cultured provided DNA sequenced with the Oncomine TCR Beta short-read assay. One entry per CDR3 protein, called by TCRdb with MiXCR from the PCR reads. The sample holds over 20,000 distinct CDR3 sequences, less than 65% seen once. General study points: Convalescent patients had 304 of 307 vaccine-specific clones showing spike mono-reactivity.

The TCR sequence derives from a human donor who had recovered from COVID-19. Sample: CD4+ T cells from blood, cultured in vitro. The chain joins TRBV7-3 to TRBJ2-2, with 8 bases aligning to TRBD1. CDR3 region: CASSLGTGNTGELFF. CDR3 nucleotides: TGTGCCAGCAGCTTAGGGACAGGGAACACCGGGGAGCTGTTTTTT. The variable domain in full, with the rest retrieved from reference TRBV7-3 and TRBJ2-2, is GAGVSQTPSNKVTEKGKYVELRCDPISGHTALYWYRQSLGQGPEFLIYFQGTGAADDSGLPNDRFFAVRPEGSVSTLKIQRTERGDSAVYLCASSLGTGNTGELFFGEGSRLTVL.